The sequence of this TCR beta chain was determined in a study of neoadjuvant nivolumab and ipilimumab in lung cancer. CDR1 and CDR2 from the germline V gene are KGHSH and LQKENI. The length of the CDR3 is 17 residues. After removal of 3 bases from V and 3 bases from J, the junction contained 9 bases not matched to a gene. This clone was detected a few times. Produced via immunoSEQ multiplex PCR; TCRdb's table is partial and in-frame only. The table lists 10,000 to 15,000 clones, less than 75% of them singletons. This clonotype originated in an adult with non-small cell lung cancer. The genes are TRBV18 and TRBJ2-7; TRBD1 matches 12 bases. The sequences come from peripheral blood, collected after neoadjuvant nivolumab, alone or with ipilimumab, at or shortly before surgery. CDR3 protein: CASSPSGTGGRSYEQYF. The CDR3, as DNA: TGTGCCAGCTCACCCTCCGGGACAGGGGGCAGAAGCTACGAGCAGTACTTC.